What follows are 3 T cell receptor beta chains derived from one specimen sequenced in a study of blood T cell repertoires in COVID-19. Repertoires were generated with immunoSEQ multiplex PCR, while TCRdb's copy carries only in-frame clones and drops some. The repertoire has about 89,000 clones, approximately 90% of them found once; the top ten carry roughly 2.3%. Sequencing was done on a sample of peripheral blood. These receptors came from a human donor with active COVID-19. The donor label of this sample is uncertain.

The V call is TRBV9, the J call TRBJ2-1, with 9 bases fitting TRBD1. Per the germline V gene, CDR1 is SGDLS and CDR2 is YYNGEE. V lost 2 bases, J lost 5 bases, and 8 bases stayed unmatched. The CDR3 runs to 16 residues. Here the CDR3 DNA reads TGTGCCAGCAGCGTCTTACAGGGGGCTCGACACAATGAGCAGTTCTTC. This encodes CASSVLQGARHNEQFF.

The table lists this clone with a count of one. V and J are TRBV19 and TRBJ2-1; D is unresolved. Between the trimmed V and J ends, which lost 3 bases and 0 bases, there was a span of 12 bases. Germline lookup yields CDR1 LNHDA and CDR2 SQIVND (reference sequence). The CDR3 has 16 residues. The CDR3 DNA is TGTGCCAGTAGTATTTTCAGGATAAGCTCCTACAATGAGCAGTTCTTC. It yields the protein CASSIFRISSYNEQFF. Variable domain in full (rest from reference TRBV19 and TRBJ2-1): DGGITQSPKYLFRKEGQNVTLSCEQNLNHDAMYWYRQDPGQGLRLIYYSQIVNDFQKGDIAEGYSVSREKKESFPLTVTSAQKNPTAFYLCASSIFRISSYNEQFFGPGTRLTVL.

The chain joins TRBV2 to TRBJ2-7; TRBD2 matches at 8 bases. Germline V gives CDR1 SNHLY, CDR2 FYNNEI. J gave up 0 bases and V 8 bases, and 18 bases lay outside the gene matches. The CDR3 extends over 18 amino acids. The CDR3 reads CASGGRGSGGPYSYEQYF. DNA of the CDR3: TGTGCCAGCGGCGGACGTGGGAGCGGGGGTCCCTACTCCTACGAGCAGTACTTC. The variable domain in full, completed from reference TRBV2 and TRBJ2-7, reads EPEVTQTPSHQVTQMGQEVILRCVPISNHLYFYWYRQILGQKVEFLVSFYNNEISEKSEIFDDQFSVERPDGSNFTLKIRSTKLEDSAMYFCASGGRGSGGPYSYEQYFGPGTRLTVT.